This entry lists 7 T cell receptor beta chains sequenced from one sample in a study (dated by TCRdb to between 2014 and 2017). Libraries were made using 5' RACE. The data were produced on an Illumina MiSeq. TCRdb took the public reads, trimmed them with fastp at Q25, ran MiXCR for clone calling and kept in-frame beta chains. Here each entry gathers all rows of one CDR3 protein and keeps the most common genes and DNA. The sample table shows 35,000 to 50,000 distinct CDR3 sequences, and roughly 30% are seen once. 4% to 4.5% of the sample is taken by the ten largest. The sample comprised tumor-infiltrating memory CD4+ T cells sorted from the breast tumor. The cell subset or site label for this specimen denotes: memory CD4+ T cells, CD4+CD45RO+CD25-. The receptor source for this set is a female donor with breast cancer.

The chain couples TRBV12-3 or TRBV12-4 to TRBJ1-2; D is perhaps TRBD1 (5 bases). This CDR3 region has 14 residues. Trimming cost V 6 bases and J 2 bases, with 13 bases left between them. The CDR3 nucleotides read TGTGCCAGCAGCCCTACGGGGCTAAACTATGGCTACACCTTC. It translates to CASSPTGLNYGYTF.

The rearrangement joins TRBV20-1 to TRBJ1-2; maybe TRBD1 (5 bases). In germline, CDR1 is DFQATT, CDR2 SNEGSKA (reference sequence). The germline V and J ends were trimmed by 5 bases and 8 bases, with 12 bases remaining between them. CDR3 length equals 11 residues. CDR3: CSAPVGGGYTF. The CDR3 coding sequence is TGCAGTGCTCCCGTTGGGGGAGGCTACACCTTC.

The gene calls are TRBV2 and TRBJ2-4; TRBD1 matches at 8 bases. This CDR3 comprises 17 residues. Germline-derived CDR1 and CDR2 are SNHLY and FYNNEI. The junction had 9 bases not matched to a gene; V was cut back by 2 bases and J by 3 bases. The CDR3 bases are TGTGCCAGCAGTGAATCTCCGGCGACAGGGGTCAAAAACATTCAGTACTTC. Residues: CASSESPATGVKNIQYF.

The chain joins TRBV4-1 to TRBJ1-1, with a tentative D call TRBD1 (5 bases). V lost 1 base, J lost 1 base, and 16 bases lay in between. CDR1 and CDR2 (germline): MGHRA, YSYEKL. The CDR3 covers 17 residues. CDR3 sequence (DNA): TGCGCCAGCAGCCAAGTTTGGTCGAGGGGACCGAACACTGAAGCTTTCTTT. Protein product: CASSQVWSRGPNTEAFF.

This clonotype was recorded many times. This rearrangement joins TRBV6-2 or TRBV6-3 to TRBJ2-7; TRBD1 matches 10 bases. Germline lookup yields CDR1 MNHEY and CDR2 SVGEGT. The CDR3 covers 15 residues. J gave up 5 bases and V 6 bases, and 10 bases lay outside the gene matches. CDR3 coding DNA: TGTGCCAGCAGCGGGTCCGGGACAGGGGAGGACGAGCAGTACTTC. Amino acids: CASSGSGTGEDEQYF.

This clonotype was counted a few times. The CDR3 sequence: CATSDGGGSYNEQFF. The CDR3, as DNA: TGTGCCACCAGTGATGGGGGGGGCTCCTACAATGAGCAGTTCTTC. The J gene is TRBJ2-1, the V gene TRBV24-1; 7 bases align to TRBD2. CDR3 length: 15 residues. Losses at the gene ends were 3 bases for V and 0 bases for J; bases not matched to a gene: 1. Looked up from germline, CDR1 is KGHDR and CDR2 is SFDVKD.

The sample holds a few counts of this clonotype. V and J are TRBV4-1 and TRBJ2-5; TRBD2 matches at 9 bases. CDR1 is MGHRA, CDR2 YSYEKL, per germline. J was trimmed by 5 bases and V by 1 base; bases with no gene match: 11. The CDR3 is made up of 17 amino acids. CDR3 residues: CASSQGWSSGSGETQYF. In nucleotides, the CDR3 is TGCGCCAGCAGCCAAGGGTGGAGTAGCGGGAGTGGGGAGACCCAGTACTTC.